This TCR beta chain is from a study of glioma-infiltrating T cells after dendritic cell vaccination. Study outcomes and limitations: Patients with more pretreatment TILs had longer time to progression and survival.

This clone was observed a handful of times. Its target is not known. This same CDR3 is encoded by further DNA sequences in the sample. The CDR3 contains 14 residues. J gave up 8 bases and V 3 bases, and 6 bases lay outside the gene matches. The germline V gene encodes CDR1 ENHRY and CDR2 SYGVKD. The PCR used 60 V beta and 13 J beta primers. Method: immunoSEQ multiplex PCR; TCRdb's copy keeps in-frame clones and lacks some. The top ten hold 6% of the sample, which has about 100,000 clones, roughly 83% seen once. This chain uses TRBV10-3 with TRBJ1-2, with 10 bases aligning to TRBD1. Material: blood, obtained before dendritic cell vaccination. This receptor was identified in a human donor with glioblastoma. The CDR3 nucleotides read TGTGCCATCAGTGACCTGGGGACAGGGGACGGCTACACCTTC. Translation gives CAISDLGTGDGYTF.